These 5 T cell receptor beta chains came from one sample sequenced in a study of neurological immune-mediated disorders. Specified time point: technical triplicate 1. In TCRdb, the 5' RACE reads were re-called with MiXCR into one record per CDR3 protein. The repertoire includes roughly 25,000 distinct CDR3 sequences, less than 15% of them detected once, and 5.5% sits in the top ten. Sequenced material: CD4+ T cells from blood. The receptors originated from a female donor with HTLV-1-associated myelopathy (HAM/TSP).

This clonotype has at least ten counts. The chain carries TRBV20-1 and TRBJ1-5; the D is unclear. Deletions cut 0 bases from V and 0 bases from J, with 12 bases between. This CDR3 has 16 residues. CDR1 and CDR2 (germline): DFQATT, SNEGSKA (reference sequence). CDR3 sequence reads: CSARDGRRDSNQPQHF. The CDR3 bases are TGCAGTGCTAGAGACGGCAGGAGAGATAGCAATCAGCCCCAGCATTTT.

This clonotype is medium-sized (0.01 to 0.1%) by share. The chain joins TRBV28 to TRBJ1-5; a weak D match, TRBD1 (6 bases). The germline V and J ends were trimmed by 6 bases and 0 bases, with 12 bases remaining between them. Germline values: CDR1 MDHEN, CDR2 SYDVKM. CDR3 length: 15 residues. The CDR3 DNA reads TGTGCCAGCAGCCCAACGGACAGTAGCAATCAGCCCCAGCATTTT. It translates to CASSPTDSSNQPQHF.

This clonotype was detected ten times or more. V usage is TRBV20-1 and J usage is TRBJ2-5, with 9 bases fitting TRBD2. The V gene's germline CDR1 is DFQATT and CDR2 SNEGSKA (reference sequence). The CDR3 consists of 20 residues. The junction had 23 bases not matched to a gene; V was cut back by 4 bases and J by 2 bases. The CDR3 DNA reads TGCAGTGCTATAGATCCTCGGGCGGAGCGGACTAGCGAATCACAAGAGACCCAGTACTTC. Amino acids: CSAIDPRAERTSESQETQYF.

The table lists this clonotype with many counts. The V and J genes are TRBV5-1 and TRBJ2-1; no firm D call. This CDR3 comprises 15 residues. The germline V gene has CDR1 SGHRS and CDR2 YFSETQ. Trimming shortened V by 0 bases and J by 0 bases, and 7 bases separated the two germline ends. CDR3 in amino acids: CASSLVVSSYNEQFF. CDR3 sequence (DNA): TGCGCCAGCAGCTTGGTCGTTAGCTCCTACAATGAGCAGTTCTTC.

This clonotype was recorded many times. The rearrangement joins TRBV10-2 to TRBJ2-1; TRBD2 matches 9 bases. CDR3 size: 14 residues. V lost 6 bases to trimming and J lost 3 bases; unmatched junction nucleotides: 3. The V gene's germline CDR1 is WSHSY and CDR2 SAAADI. The CDR3 DNA follows: TGCGCCAGCAGGCCAGCGGGAGGCTACAATGAGCAGTTCTTC. It specifies CASRPAGGYNEQFF.